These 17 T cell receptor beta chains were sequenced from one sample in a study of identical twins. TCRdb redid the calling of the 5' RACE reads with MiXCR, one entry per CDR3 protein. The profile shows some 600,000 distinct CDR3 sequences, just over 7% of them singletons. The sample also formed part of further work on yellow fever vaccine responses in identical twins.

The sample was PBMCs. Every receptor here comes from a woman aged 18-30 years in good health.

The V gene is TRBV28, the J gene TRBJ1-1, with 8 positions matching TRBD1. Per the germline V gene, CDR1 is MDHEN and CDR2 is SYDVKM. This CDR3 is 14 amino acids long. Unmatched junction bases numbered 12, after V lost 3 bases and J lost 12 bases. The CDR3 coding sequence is TGTGCCAGCAGTTTCCCCTTTCAGGGGGCGAAAACTTTCTTT. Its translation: CASSFPFQGAKTFF.

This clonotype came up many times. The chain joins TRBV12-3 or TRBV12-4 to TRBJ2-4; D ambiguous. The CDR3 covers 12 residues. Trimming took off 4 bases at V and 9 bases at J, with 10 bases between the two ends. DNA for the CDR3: TGTGCCAGCAGTTCCACCATCACCATTCAGTACTTC. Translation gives CASSSTITIQYF.

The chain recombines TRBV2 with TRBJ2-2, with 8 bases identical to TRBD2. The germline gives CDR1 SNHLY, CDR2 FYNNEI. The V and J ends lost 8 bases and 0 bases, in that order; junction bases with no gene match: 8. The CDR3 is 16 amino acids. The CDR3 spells CASATLAGTNTGELFF. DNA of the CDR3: TGTGCCAGCGCAACCTTAGCGGGAACGAACACCGGGGAGCTGTTTTTT.

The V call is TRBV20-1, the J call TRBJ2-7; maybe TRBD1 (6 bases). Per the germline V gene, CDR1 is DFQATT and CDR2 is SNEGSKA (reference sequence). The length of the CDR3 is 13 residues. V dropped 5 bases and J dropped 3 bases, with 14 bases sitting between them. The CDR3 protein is CSAGGQTLYEQYV. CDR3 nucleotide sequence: TGCAGTGCTGGCGGACAGACCCTCTACGAGCAGTACGTC.

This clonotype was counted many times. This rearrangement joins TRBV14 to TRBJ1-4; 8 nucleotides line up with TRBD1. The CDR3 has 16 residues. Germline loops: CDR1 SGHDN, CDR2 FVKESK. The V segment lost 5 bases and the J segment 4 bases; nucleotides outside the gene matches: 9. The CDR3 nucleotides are TGTGCCAGCAGCACACACTTGGGACAGGATAATGAAAAACTGTTTTTT. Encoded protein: CASSTHLGQDNEKLFF.

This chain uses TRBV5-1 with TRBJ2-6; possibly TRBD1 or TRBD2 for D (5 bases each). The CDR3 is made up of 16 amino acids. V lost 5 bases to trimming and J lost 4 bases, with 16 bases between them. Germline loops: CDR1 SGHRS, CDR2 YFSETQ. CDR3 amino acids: CASSLGWGSGANVLTF. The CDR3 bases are TGCGCCAGCAGTTTAGGGTGGGGGTCCGGGGCCAACGTCCTGACTTTC.

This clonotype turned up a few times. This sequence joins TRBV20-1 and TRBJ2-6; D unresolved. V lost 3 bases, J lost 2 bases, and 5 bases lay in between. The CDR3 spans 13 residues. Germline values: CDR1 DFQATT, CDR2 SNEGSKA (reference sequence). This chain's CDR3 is CSARAAGANVLTF. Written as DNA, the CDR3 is TGCAGTGCTAGGGCAGCTGGGGCCAACGTCCTGACTTTC.

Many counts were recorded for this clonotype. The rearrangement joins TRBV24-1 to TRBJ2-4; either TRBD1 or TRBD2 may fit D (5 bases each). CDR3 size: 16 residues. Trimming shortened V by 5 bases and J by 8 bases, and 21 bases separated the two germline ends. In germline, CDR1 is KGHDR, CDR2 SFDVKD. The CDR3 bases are TGTGCCACCAGTGCAGGAGTTTATGGGGCCGGGGACATTCAGTACTTC. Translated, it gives CATSAGVYGAGDIQYF.

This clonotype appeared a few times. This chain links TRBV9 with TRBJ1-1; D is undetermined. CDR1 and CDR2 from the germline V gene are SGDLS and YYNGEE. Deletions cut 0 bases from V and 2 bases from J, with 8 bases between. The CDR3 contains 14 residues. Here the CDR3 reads CASSVVTANTEAFF. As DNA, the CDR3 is TGTGCCAGCAGCGTAGTAACAGCAAACACTGAAGCTTTCTTT.

The CDR3 DNA sequence: TGCGCCAGCAGCCCCATGGCTAGCGTGGGGACAGATACGCAGTATTTT. This codes for CASSPMASVGTDTQYF. The rearrangement links TRBV5-1 to TRBJ2-3; D perhaps matches TRBD2 (6 bases). In germline, CDR1 is SGHRS, CDR2 YFSETQ. Trimming took off 4 bases at V and 3 bases at J, with 18 bases between the two ends. CDR3 length equals 16 residues.

The CDR3 DNA sequence: TGCAGCGTTGGCAGGGGGGGCTCCTACAATGAGCAGTTCTTC. It codes for CSVGRGGSYNEQFF. The V and J genes are TRBV29-1 and TRBJ2-1; D might be TRBD1 or TRBD2, each matching 7 bases. Germline assignment: CDR1 SQVTM and CDR2 ANQGSEA. V gave up 4 bases and J gave up 0 bases, with 10 bases separating them. The CDR3 length is 14 residues.

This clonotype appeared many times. As DNA, the CDR3 is TGTGCCAGCAGCTTAAGTAATAATTCACCCCTCCACTTT. Protein product: CASSLSNNSPLHF. The chain links TRBV5-5 to TRBJ1-6, with no clear D. The CDR3 sequence is 13 residues long. The germline V and J ends were trimmed by 2 bases and 5 bases, with 5 bases remaining between them. The germline V gene has CDR1 SGHKS and CDR2 YYEKEE (reference sequence).

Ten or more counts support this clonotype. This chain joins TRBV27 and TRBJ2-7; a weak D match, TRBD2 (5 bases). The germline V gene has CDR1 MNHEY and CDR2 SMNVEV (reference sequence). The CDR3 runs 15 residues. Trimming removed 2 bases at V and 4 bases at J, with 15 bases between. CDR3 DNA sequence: TGTGCCAGCAGTTTAGGGCCTAGCCCCTCTTACGAGCAGTACGTC. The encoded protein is CASSLGPSPSYEQYV.

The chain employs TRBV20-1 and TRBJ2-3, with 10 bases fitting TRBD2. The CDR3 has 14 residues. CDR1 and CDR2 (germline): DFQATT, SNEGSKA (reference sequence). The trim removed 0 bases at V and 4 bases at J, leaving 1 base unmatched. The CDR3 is CSARDLAGADTQYF. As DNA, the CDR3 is TGCAGTGCTAGAGATCTAGCGGGGGCAGATACGCAGTATTTT.

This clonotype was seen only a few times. The CDR3, as DNA: TGTGCCAGCGGCAGGGGGAGGGCCCCAGGCACAGATACGCAGTATTTT. It is translated as CASGRGRAPGTDTQYF. The gene calls are TRBV6-1 and TRBJ2-3; D is possibly TRBD1 or TRBD2 (7 bases each). The CDR3 has 16 residues. Germline values: CDR1 MNHNS, CDR2 SASEGT. With 8 bases removed from V and 1 base from J, the gap between germline ends came to 19 bases.

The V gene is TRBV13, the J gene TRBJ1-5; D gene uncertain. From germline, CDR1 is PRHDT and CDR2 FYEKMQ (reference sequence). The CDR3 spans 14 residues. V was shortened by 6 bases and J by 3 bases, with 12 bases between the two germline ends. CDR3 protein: CASRVDQNNQPQHF. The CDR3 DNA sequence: TGTGCCAGCAGGGTGGACCAGAACAATCAGCCCCAGCATTTT.

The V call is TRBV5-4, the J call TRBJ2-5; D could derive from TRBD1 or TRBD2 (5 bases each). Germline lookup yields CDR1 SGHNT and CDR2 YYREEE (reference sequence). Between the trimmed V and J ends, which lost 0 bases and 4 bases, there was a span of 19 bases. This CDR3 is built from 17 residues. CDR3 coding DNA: TGTGCCAGCAGCTTGGGGGGCCCAGTACGGGAAATAGAGACCCAGTACTTC. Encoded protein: CASSLGGPVREIETQYF.